Sequencing of this T cell receptor (beta chain) was carried out in a study of cytomegalovirus exposure and HLA in healthy donors. Regarding the study as a whole: For presence/absence analyses, sequencing depth was assumed to be roughly uniform across donors.

There are 12 residues in the CDR3. Germline trimming cut 0 bases from V and 11 bases from J; bases unmatched to any gene: 4. Germline V lookup: CDR1 SGHDT, CDR2 YYEEEE. Turning to this clone: What it binds is unknown.

With 60 Vbeta and 13 Jbeta primers, the PCR was carried out. TCRdb's copy holds only in-frame clones and misses some; the assay was immunoSEQ multiplex PCR. This table holds 180,000 or so clones, approximately 80% found once. This receptor was identified in a man aged 18 to 30 in good health and CMV-seronegative. The chain has TRBV5-6 and TRBJ1-1; the match to TRBD1 covers 7 bases. Sequences were obtained from PBMCs. The CDR3: CASSLGDRGAFF. The CDR3 DNA sequence: TGTGCCAGCAGCTTGGGGGACAGAGGGGCTTTCTTT.